The 4 T cell receptor beta chains given below trace back to one sample, sequenced in a study of blood T cells in healthy people across ages. Through a sample-barcoded 5' primer and a J-beta primer mix, a second PCR was run for roughly 6 to 11 cycles. TCRdb fed the 5' RACE reads into MiXCR, producing one record per CDR3 protein. The table has approximately 730,000 distinct CDR3 sequences, 43% seen once; the top ten hold under 25%. The source material was blood. These receptors were obtained from a woman between 55 and 75 years old in good health.

V and J are TRBV12-3 or TRBV12-4 and TRBJ1-5; D may be TRBD1 (5 bases). V was pared by 4 bases and J by 4 bases, with 14 bases between. There are 15 residues in the CDR3. CDR3 sequence: CASSSDKGPNQPQHF. The CDR3 nucleotides are TGTGCCAGCAGTTCGGACAAGGGGCCGAATCAGCCCCAGCATTTT.

This chain uses TRBV24-1 with TRBJ2-5; D is unclear. The length of the CDR3 is 13 residues. V lost 0 bases and J 5 bases, leaving 6 bases between the germline ends. Germline lookup yields CDR1 KGHDR and CDR2 SFDVKD. CDR3 residues: CATSDLRTETQYF. The CDR3 nucleotides read TGTGCCACCAGTGATTTGAGGACGGAGACCCAGTACTTC.

This clonotype was seen more than once but under ten times. This chain's CDR3 is CATKGTSGGNEQFF. CDR3 sequence (DNA): TGTGCCACCAAGGGGACTAGCGGGGGGAATGAGCAGTTCTTC. The chain employs TRBV2 and TRBJ2-1; 15 bases line up with TRBD2. J was trimmed by 7 bases and V by 10 bases; bases with no gene match: 5. Germline loops: CDR1 SNHLY, CDR2 FYNNEI. The CDR3 runs 14 residues.

This chain connects TRBV12-3 or TRBV12-4 to TRBJ1-1; TRBD1 matches 9 bases. CDR3 length: 16 amino acids. V shed 4 bases, J shed 1 base, and the junction held 7 bases outside the gene matches. For the CDR3, the DNA is TGTGCCAGCAGTTGGGGCCGACAGGGGGGGAACACTGAAGCTTTCTTT. Protein product: CASSWGRQGGNTEAFF.